The 10 T cell receptor beta chains reported below all come from one sample, sequenced in a study of blood T cell repertoires in COVID-19. The assay was immunoSEQ multiplex PCR, and TCRdb's table has in-frame clones only and misses some. The sample holds about 220,000 clones, roughly four fifths seen once. The sample was peripheral blood. The receptors come from a woman aged 60-70 years with acute or convalescent COVID-19.

The chain combines TRBV19 with TRBJ2-3, with D uncertain. CDR3 size: 15 residues. With 7 bases removed from V and 2 bases from J, the gap between germline ends came to 16 bases. The germline V gene has CDR1 LNHDA and CDR2 SQIVND (reference sequence). In nucleotides, the CDR3 is TGTGCCAGTACCCCTTCTTCGAGTTCCACAGATACGCAGTATTTT. Encoded protein: CASTPSSSSTDTQYF. The full variable domain, in which reference TRBV19 and TRBJ2-3 provide the parts outside the CDR3, is DGGITQSPKYLFRKEGQNVTLSCEQNLNHDAMYWYRQDPGQGLRLIYYSQIVNDFQKGDIAEGYSVSREKKESFPLTVTSAQKNPTAFYLCASTPSSSSTDTQYFGPGTRLTVL.

This clone showed up just a few times. The chain joins TRBV7-9 to TRBJ1-1; D gene uncertain. Germline assignment: CDR1 SEHNR and CDR2 FQNEAQ (reference sequence). Trimming pared 3 bases from V and 6 bases from J, leaving 14 bases between. This CDR3 comprises 14 residues. The CDR3 sequence is CASSLPGAPSEAFF. In DNA form, the CDR3 reads TGTGCCAGCAGCTTGCCGGGAGCCCCCTCTGAAGCTTTCTTT. The variable domain in full, completed from reference TRBV7-9 and TRBJ1-1, reads DTGVSQNPRHKITKRGQNVTFRCDPISEHNRLYWYRQTLGQGPEFLTYFQNEAQLEKSRLLSDRFSAERPKGSFSTLEIQRTEQGDSAMYLCASSLPGAPSEAFFGQGTRLTVV.

The J gene is TRBJ2-2, the V gene TRBV19, with D perhaps TRBD1 (5 bases). V dropped 3 bases and J dropped 0 bases, with 8 bases sitting between them. The CDR3 length is 15 residues. CDR1 LNHDA and CDR2 SQIVND come from the germline V gene (reference sequence). The CDR3 sequence is CASSITGANTGELFF. Here the CDR3 DNA reads TGTGCCAGTAGTATTACAGGTGCGAACACCGGGGAGCTGTTTTTT.

This chain joins TRBV9 and TRBJ2-1; D is possibly TRBD2 (6 bases). Trimming took 0 bases from V and 5 from J, leaving 9 bases between them. This CDR3 has 14 amino acids. The V gene's germline CDR1 is SGDLS and CDR2 YYNGEE. Written as DNA, the CDR3 is TGTGCCAGCAGCGTAGTGTGGGGGGACAATGAGCAGTTCTTC. It specifies CASSVVWGDNEQFF.

The rearrangement joins TRBV6-5 to TRBJ2-2; TRBD2 is a possible D gene (6 bases). The germline V gene has CDR1 MNHEY and CDR2 SVGAGI. The CDR3 has 14 amino acids. Trimming removed 6 bases at V and 3 bases at J, with 11 bases between. The CDR3, as DNA: TGTGCCAGCAGGCGGGGCACAGACACCGGGGAGCTGTTTTTT. Amino acids: CASRRGTDTGELFF.

J is TRBJ2-5 and V is TRBV19, with 10 bases lining up with TRBD2. V lost 9 bases, J lost 0 bases, and 4 bases stayed unmatched. The CDR3 runs to 14 residues. Germline CDR1 is LNHDA and CDR2 is SQIVND (reference sequence). The CDR3, as DNA: TGTGCCAGCAGCGGGGGGGATTACCAAGAGACCCAGTACTTC. This sequence encodes CASSGGDYQETQYF.

The chain has TRBV5-6 and TRBJ2-7; the match to TRBD1 covers 9 bases. From germline, CDR1 is SGHDT and CDR2 YYEEEE. The CDR3 consists of 14 residues. V trimming: 9 bases; J trimming: 6 bases; junction bases outside the gene matches: 13. DNA for the CDR3: TGTGCCACTCATGAAAGGACAGGGGAGGGCGAGCAGTACTTC. Protein product: CATHERTGEGEQYF.

V is TRBV30 and J is TRBJ1-2, with D tentatively TRBD1 (5 bases). The germline gives CDR1 GTSNPN, CDR2 SVGIG (reference sequence). This CDR3 has 11 residues. CDR3 bases: TGTGCGAAGTACGGGGGAAATGGCTACACCTTC. It yields the protein CAKYGGNGYTF.

The chain employs TRBV3-1 (or the pseudogene TRBV3-2) and TRBJ1-3, with a possible D match to TRBD1 (5 bases). Germline CDR1 is LGHDT and CDR2 is YNNKEL (reference sequence). The V gene lost 2 bases and the J gene lost 4 bases, with 12 bases spanning the gap. The CDR3 length is 15 residues. The CDR3 protein is CASSQFRATGNTIYF. The CDR3, as DNA: TGTGCCAGCAGCCAATTCAGGGCAACAGGAAACACCATATATTTT.

The chain joins TRBV6-1 to TRBJ2-5; 7 positions match TRBD2. The V gene end was trimmed by 2 bases and the J gene end by 5 bases; junction bases not matched to a gene: 2. The germline gives CDR1 MNHNS, CDR2 SASEGT. CDR3 size: 13 residues. The CDR3 DNA reads TGTGCCAGCAGTGAATTCGGGGGGGAGACCCAGTACTTC. Translation gives CASSEFGGETQYF.